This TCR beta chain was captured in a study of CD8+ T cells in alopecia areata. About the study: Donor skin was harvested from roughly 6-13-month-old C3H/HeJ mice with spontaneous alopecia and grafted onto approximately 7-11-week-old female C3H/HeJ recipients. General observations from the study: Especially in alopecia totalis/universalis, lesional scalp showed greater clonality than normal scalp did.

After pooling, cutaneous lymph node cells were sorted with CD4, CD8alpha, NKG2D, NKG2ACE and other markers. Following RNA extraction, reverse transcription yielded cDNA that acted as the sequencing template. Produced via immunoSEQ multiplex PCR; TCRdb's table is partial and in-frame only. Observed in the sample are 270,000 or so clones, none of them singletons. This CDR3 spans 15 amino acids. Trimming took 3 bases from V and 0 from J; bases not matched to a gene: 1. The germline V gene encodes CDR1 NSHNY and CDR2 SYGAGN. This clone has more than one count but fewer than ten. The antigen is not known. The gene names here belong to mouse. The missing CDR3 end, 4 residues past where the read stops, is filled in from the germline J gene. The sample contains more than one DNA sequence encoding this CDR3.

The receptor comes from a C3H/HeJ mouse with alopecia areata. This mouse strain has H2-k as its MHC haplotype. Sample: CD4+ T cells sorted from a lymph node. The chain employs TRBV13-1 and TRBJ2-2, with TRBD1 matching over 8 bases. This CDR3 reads CASSGQGPNTGQLYF. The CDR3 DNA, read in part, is TGTGCCAGCAGTGGACAGGGGCCAAACACCGGG.